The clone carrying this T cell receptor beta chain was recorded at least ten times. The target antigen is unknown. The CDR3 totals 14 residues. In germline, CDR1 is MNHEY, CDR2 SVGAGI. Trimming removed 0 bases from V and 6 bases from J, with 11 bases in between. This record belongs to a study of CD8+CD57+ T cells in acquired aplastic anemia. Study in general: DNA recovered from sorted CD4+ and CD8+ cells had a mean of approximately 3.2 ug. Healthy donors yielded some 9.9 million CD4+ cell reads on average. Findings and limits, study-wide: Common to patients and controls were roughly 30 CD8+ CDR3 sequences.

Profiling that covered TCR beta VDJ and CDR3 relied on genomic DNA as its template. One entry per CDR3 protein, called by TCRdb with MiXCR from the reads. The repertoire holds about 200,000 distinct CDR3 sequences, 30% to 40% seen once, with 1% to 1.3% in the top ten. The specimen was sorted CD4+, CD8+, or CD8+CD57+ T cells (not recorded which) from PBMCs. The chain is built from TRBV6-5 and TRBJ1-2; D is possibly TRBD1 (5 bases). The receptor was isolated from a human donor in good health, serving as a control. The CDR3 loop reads CASSYSPDTNGYTF. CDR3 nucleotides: TGTGCCAGCAGTTACTCGCCGGACACAAATGGCTACACCTTC.